The 5 T cell receptor beta chains listed next were all sequenced from one sample in a study of technical replicates of blood from a handful of donors. Using immunoSEQ multiplex PCR, the repertoire was profiled, and TCRdb retains in-frame clones only, with some absent. The sample has about 70,000 clones; just under 97% are singletons. Sequencing was performed on T cells isolated from PBMCs. The receptors were sampled from a human donor in good health.

V and J are TRBV13 and TRBJ1-1; 11 bases align to TRBD1. This CDR3 contains 15 residues. Germline CDR1 and CDR2: PRHDT and FYEKMQ (reference sequence). Trimming at V came to 4 bases and at J to 4 bases, leaving 5 bases not matched to a gene. This CDR3 is CASSSRTGGVTEAFF. The DNA of the CDR3 is TGTGCCAGCAGCTCTAGGACAGGGGGCGTCACTGAAGCTTTCTTT.

The chain has TRBV5-1 and TRBJ2-7, with TRBD1 identical over 7 bases. Germline V gene lookup returns CDR1 SGHRS and CDR2 YFSETQ. With V trimmed by 2 bases and J by 3 bases, 8 bases remained unmatched. CDR3 length equals 15 residues. The CDR3: CASSFGDSRFYEQYF. DNA of the CDR3: TGCGCCAGCAGCTTTGGGGACAGTAGGTTCTACGAGCAGTACTTC.

The rearrangement links TRBV5-1 to TRBJ2-7; tentatively, D is TRBD2 (6 bases). The CDR3 is 14 amino acids. The V gene lost 3 bases and the J gene lost 3 bases, with 13 bases spanning the gap. Germline CDR1 and CDR2: SGHRS and YFSETQ. The CDR3, as DNA: TGCGCCAGCAGCTCCCAGAGCGGGTACTACGAGCAGTACTTC. Its protein product is CASSSQSGYYEQYF.

V and J are TRBV27 and TRBJ1-2; D uncertain. CDR1 MNHEY and CDR2 SMNVEV come from the germline V gene (reference sequence). The V gene lost 5 bases and the J gene lost 0 bases, with 16 bases spanning the gap. This CDR3 has 16 residues. The CDR3 is CASSPMGGLANYGYTF. Written as DNA, the CDR3 is TGTGCCAGCAGTCCCATGGGCGGGTTGGCTAACTATGGCTACACCTTC.

Here the CDR3 reads CASSLDQGVEAFF. The CDR3 DNA reads as TGTGCCAGCAGCTTAGACCAGGGGGTTGAAGCTTTCTTT. This chain uses TRBV7-9 with TRBJ1-1, with 7 bases fitting TRBD1. Trimming cost V 1 base and J 7 bases; bases outside gene matches: 3. The germline gives CDR1 SEHNR, CDR2 FQNEAQ (reference sequence). This CDR3 is built from 13 residues.